The TCR beta chain described here comes from a study of T cell repertoires in cytomegalovirus infection. Study-level information: Public signatures in TCR beta pointed to CMV infection and matching HLA type.

TCRdb ran MiXCR on the reads and lists one entry per CDR3 protein. The sample contains around 570,000 distinct CDR3 sequences, about 39% of which appear only once. This clonotype was seen many times. The antigen remains unidentified. Trimming stripped 3 bases from V and 10 bases from J, with 18 bases between. Germline values: CDR1 SEHNR, CDR2 FQNEAQ (reference sequence). The CDR3 is 14 residues long. The receptor was isolated from a human donor in good health (CMV status not recorded). Some clones in this sample may be carry-over from other donors' samples. The sample was cultured PBMCs, taken from culture after CMV antigen stimulation. The genes are TRBV7-9 and TRBJ1-1; D is perhaps TRBD1 (6 bases). CDR3 coding DNA: TGTGCCAGCAGCTTGAGACAGGTTGGGCGAGGAGCTTTCTTT. It is translated as CASSLRQVGRGAFF. The full variable domain, with the rest looked up from reference TRBV7-9 and TRBJ1-1, is DTGVSQNPRHKITKRGQNVTFRCDPISEHNRLYWYRQTLGQGPEFLTYFQNEAQLEKSRLLSDRFSAERPKGSFSTLEIQRTEQGDSAMYLCASSLRQVGRGAFFGQGTRLTVV.